This T cell receptor beta chain was recorded in a study of vaccination effects on CD4 cells after COVID-19 (dated by TCRdb to the early 2020s). General notes on the study: In the ViraFEST assay, PBMC were stimulated with viral peptide pools, and antigen-specific CD4+ T cell clonotypes were then identified by expansion using TCR sequencing. Each well held fewer than 2.5 million PBMC cultured in IMDM containing 5% human AB serum, roughly 9.6 IU/ml IL-2 and gentamicin, along with about 10 ug/ml peptides. Two doses of either the BNT162b2 or the mRNA-1273 mRNA SARS-CoV-2 vaccine were administered to participants. Altogether, some 11 COVID-19 convalescent patients and a few SARS-CoV-2-naive healthy vaccine recipients made up the full study. In the study, cultures from other donors were sequenced using the Oncomine TCR Beta short-read assay on an Illumina iSeq 100. The study compared SARS-CoV-2 spike-specific CD4+ TCR repertoires before and after mRNA vaccination in COVID-19 convalescent patients and infection-naive vaccine recipients. On the study overall, not on this receptor specifically: At late post-vaccination timepoints, both infection-induced and vaccine-induced clones showed marked clonal contraction, consistent with waning T cell responses. Among healthy vaccine recipients, nearly all vaccine-induced clones were SARS-CoV-2 mono-reactive, and just 1 of 255 was cross-reactive with common cold coronaviruses. The study was limited by a small number of convalescent patients, and early post-infection timepoints were lacking.

After less than eleven days of culture, CD4+ T cells were isolated with the EasySep CD4+ T cell isolation kit. The absence of prior SARS-CoV-2 infection in healthy vaccine recipients was confirmed by negative nucleocapsid antibodies before and after vaccination. Half of the culture medium was replaced with fresh IL-2-containing medium on days 3 and 7. Each peptide stimulation condition was cultured in triplicate wells unless otherwise noted. PBMC were separated from whole blood using Ficoll-Paque Plus gradient centrifugation and were then either cryopreserved at -140C or used fresh. The QIAamp micro DNA kit was used to extract genomic DNA from the cultured CD4+ T cells. The library was obtained by the immunoSEQ multiplex PCR assay. DNA from the CD4+ T cells that had been cultured and isolated underwent TCR beta CDR3 sequencing. Regarding the original processing steps: Non-productive TCR sequences were removed, reads were trimmed to the CDR3 region, and CDR3s of at least 7 amino acids were retained. Antigen-specific clonotypes were identified with the MANAFEST web app by comparing expansion in peptide wells against reference cultures. To count as positive, a clone had to show expansion at FDR<0.05 compared with the reference and with all other wells, an odds ratio above 5, and a frequency above 0.1% in two replicate wells. A clonotype was defined as cross-reactive if the clonotype was significantly expanded both in SARS-CoV-2 spike wells and in at least one common cold coronavirus spike condition. Levenshtein distance calculated with the stringdist R package was used to assess CDR3 similarity, and unrooted trees were constructed with ape in R 3.6.1. TCRdb carries this immuneACCESS record with in-frame sequences only. Its versions omit some clonotypes, under half of them owing to an unresolved V gene in the studies checked, with the rest unexplained. The V and J calls and clone size come from that table; D and trimming were worked out from the DNA. Present in this sample are tens of thousands of clones, roughly 80% of which were seen just once. The top ten clones comprise about 2% of the sample.

Deletion took 7 bases off V and 0 bases off J, with a span of 22 bases between the germline ends. Spanning cysteine to phenylalanine, the CDR3 consists of 17 amino acids. Of the read, only the CDR3 DNA is kept; its 51 bases are in frame from base 1. From a lookup of the germline V gene, CDR1 and CDR2 are SGHTS and YDEGEE. For this clone: What antigen it recognizes has not been identified. Per-base qualities were not stored, and no clone one base away is much larger.

The material sequenced was CD4+ T cells from PBMCs cultured without peptide, taken before COVID-19 vaccination. This chain joins TRBV5-8 to TRBJ1-1; the D segment could be TRBD1, given 5 matching bases. The sequence came from a human donor who received a COVID-19 vaccine. The DNA sequence is as follows: TGTGCCAGCCCGAACCAACCGGGACGTCAGATGAACACTGAAGCTTTCTTT. It is translated as CASPNQPGRQMNTEAFF.